This T cell receptor (beta chain) was identified in a study of control samples from healthy donors and cancer patients. This clone was counted only a few times. Clones were read by immunoSEQ multiplex PCR, and TCRdb kept only the in-frame ones, dropping some. The repertoire includes tens of thousands of clones, about 90% of them detected once, and 1.9% sits in the top ten. The ends lost 8 bases at V and 1 base at J; junction bases unmatched: 3. Germline CDR1 and CDR2: SNHLY and FYNNEI. CDR3 size: 13 residues. This receptor was obtained from a woman aged 55 to 70 with head and neck cancer. Sample: PBMCs. V and J are TRBV2 and TRBJ2-7; 9 nucleotides line up with TRBD1. The CDR3 region has the DNA TGTGCCAGCGGGGGACAGGGATCCTACGAGCAGTACTTC. Amino acids: CASGGQGSYEQYF.